A single TCR beta chain is shown here with its context. Its target is not known. These data come from a study of T cells in localized non-small cell lung cancer. Study-wide results and caveats: Peak T cell clonality was found in uninvolved adjacent lung, exceeding tumor. Detection in adjacent lung was observed for a median 57 of the top 100 tumor clones.

CDR1 and CDR2 from the germline V gene are MNHNS and SASEGT. The junction had 6 bases not matched to a gene; V was cut back by 2 bases and J by 6 bases. The CDR3 is 16 residues long. Assay used: immunoSEQ multiplex PCR; TCRdb lists only in-frame clones, some missing. Of about 61,000 clones in the sample, roughly 90% were seen once. Sample: peripheral blood, taken before any cancer treatment. This chain links TRBV6-1 with TRBJ2-3, with 12 bases fitting TRBD2. The TCR comes from a man aged 35-69 years with stage I squamous cell lung carcinoma. CDR3: CASSEQLAGGTDTQYF. The CDR3 nucleotides are TGTGCCAGCAGTGAACAACTAGCGGGAGGAACCGATACGCAGTATTTT.